The 6 T cell receptor beta chains in this list originate from one sample, sequenced in a study of T cells in Graves' hyperthyroidism and ophthalmopathy (dated by TCRdb to about 2019). Preparation of the library involved multiplex PCR. The sequencer was an Illumina HiSeq 2000. Amplification of TCR beta CDR3 regions was carried out from RNA transcripts. A first-round RT-PCR of the TCR CDR3 used the HTBI primer set with the Qiagen OneStep RT-PCR kit. TCRdb reprocessing: public reads trimmed at Q25 with fastp, clones called with MiXCR, in-frame beta chains kept. Rows are combined by CDR3 protein, so each entry shows the most common genes and DNA. The sample table holds under 350,000 distinct CDR3 sequences, of which about 21% were seen once. Of the sample, about 50% falls within the top ten clones. The specimen sequenced was blood. The receptors here all came from a woman aged 50 to 65 with Graves' hyperthyroidism.

This clonotype has ten or more counts. The chain employs TRBV14 and TRBJ2-2; D perhaps matches TRBD1 (6 bases). Germline V gene sequence: CDR1 SGHDN, CDR2 FVKESK. V was pared by 0 bases and J by 4 bases, with 12 bases between. The CDR3 extends over 16 amino acids. Here the CDR3 DNA reads TGTGCCAGCAGCCAAGATTTAGCAGGGGTCACCGGGGAGCTGTTTTTT. Amino acid sequence: CASSQDLAGVTGELFF.

A word on this clonotype: Likely a read error: the CDR3 ends without its conserved phenylalanine or tryptophan. The chain combines TRBV2 with TRBJ1-2; 7 bases map to TRBD1. The V segment lost 7 bases and the J segment 7 bases; nucleotides outside the gene matches: 15. In germline, CDR1 is SNHLY, CDR2 FYNNEI. This CDR3 has 15 residues. The CDR3 region is CASTADRVSSSGYTL. CDR3 DNA sequence: TGTGCCAGCACTGCAGACAGGGTTTCTTCGAGTGGCTACACCCTC.

CDR3 nucleotide sequence: TGCAGTGCTAGAGATGTGGCTAGCAGCTACAATGAGCAGTTCTTC. Protein sequence: CSARDVASSYNEQFF. The rearrangement uses TRBV20-1 and TRBJ2-1; TRBD2 might be the D (5 bases). Trimming left V 0 bases short and J 3 bases short, with 12 bases between. Germline CDR1 reads DFQATT; CDR2 reads SNEGSKA (reference sequence). This CDR3 has 15 residues.

The chain is built from TRBV20-1 and TRBJ1-1, with D tentatively TRBD1 (5 bases). The CDR3 totals 14 residues. Deletions cut 0 bases from V and 1 base from J, with 9 bases between. Germline CDR1 DFQATT, CDR2 SNEGSKA (reference sequence). The CDR3: CSARDPDRNTEAFF. The CDR3 DNA follows: TGCAGTGCTAGAGATCCAGACAGGAACACTGAAGCTTTCTTT.

The chain carries TRBV19 and TRBJ2-1; 7 nucleotides align to TRBD2. Trimming removed 3 bases from V and 10 bases from J; junction bases left unmatched: 6. The germline gives CDR1 LNHDA, CDR2 SQIVND (reference sequence). The CDR3 is 13 residues long. The chain's CDR3 is CASSIGRVREQFF. In DNA form, the CDR3 reads TGTGCCAGTAGTATTGGGAGGGTACGCGAGCAGTTCTTC.

This clonotype has just one count. J is TRBJ1-2 and V is TRBV2; 9 bases are a match to TRBD1. Losses at the gene ends were 5 bases for V and 5 bases for J; bases not matched to a gene: 6. Germline CDR1 reads SNHLY; CDR2 reads FYNNEI. The length of the CDR3 is 14 residues. DNA for the CDR3: TGTGCCAGCAGTTTTAGACAGGGGGATTATGGCTACACCTTC. This codes for CASSFRQGDYGYTF.